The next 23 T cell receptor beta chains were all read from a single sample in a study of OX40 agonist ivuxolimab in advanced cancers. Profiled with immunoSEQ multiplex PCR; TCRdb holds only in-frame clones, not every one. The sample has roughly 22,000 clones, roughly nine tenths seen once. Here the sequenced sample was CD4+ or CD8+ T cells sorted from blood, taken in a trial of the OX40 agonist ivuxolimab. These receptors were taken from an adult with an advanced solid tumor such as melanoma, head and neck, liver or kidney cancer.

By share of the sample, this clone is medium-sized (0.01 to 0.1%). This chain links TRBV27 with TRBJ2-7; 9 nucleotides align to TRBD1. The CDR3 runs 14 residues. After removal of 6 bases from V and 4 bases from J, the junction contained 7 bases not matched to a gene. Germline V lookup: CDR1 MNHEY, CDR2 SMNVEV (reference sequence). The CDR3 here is CASSPGQGGYEQYF. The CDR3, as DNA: TGTGCCAGCAGCCCGGGACAGGGAGGGTACGAGCAGTACTTC.

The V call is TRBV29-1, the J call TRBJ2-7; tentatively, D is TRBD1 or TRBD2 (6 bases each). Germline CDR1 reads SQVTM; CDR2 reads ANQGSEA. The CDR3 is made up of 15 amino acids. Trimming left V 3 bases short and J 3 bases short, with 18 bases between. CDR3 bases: TGCAGCGTTGAGGGGGCTGGTGCGGGGTTCTACGAGCAGTACTTC. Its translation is CSVEGAGAGFYEQYF.

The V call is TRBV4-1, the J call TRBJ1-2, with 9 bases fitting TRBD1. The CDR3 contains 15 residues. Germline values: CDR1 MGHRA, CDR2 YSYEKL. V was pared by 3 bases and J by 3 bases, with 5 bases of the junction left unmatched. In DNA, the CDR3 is TGCGCCAGCAGCCAGGGACAGGGCATCGACTATGGCTACACCTTC. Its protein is CASSQGQGIDYGYTF.

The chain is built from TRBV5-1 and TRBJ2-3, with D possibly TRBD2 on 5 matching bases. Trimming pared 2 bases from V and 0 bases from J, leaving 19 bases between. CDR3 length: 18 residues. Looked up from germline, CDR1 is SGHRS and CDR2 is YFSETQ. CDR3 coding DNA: TGCGCCAGCAGCTTAAGTGGAGCGGACCCGGCCAGCACAGATACGCAGTATTTT. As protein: CASSLSGADPASTDTQYF.

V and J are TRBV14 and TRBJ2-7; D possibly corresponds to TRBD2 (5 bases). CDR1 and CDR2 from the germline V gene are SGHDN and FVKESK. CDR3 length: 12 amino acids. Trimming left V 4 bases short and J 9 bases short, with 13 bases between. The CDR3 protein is CASSPLAAVQYF. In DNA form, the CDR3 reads TGTGCCAGCAGCCCCCTGGCAGCGGTGCAGTACTTC.

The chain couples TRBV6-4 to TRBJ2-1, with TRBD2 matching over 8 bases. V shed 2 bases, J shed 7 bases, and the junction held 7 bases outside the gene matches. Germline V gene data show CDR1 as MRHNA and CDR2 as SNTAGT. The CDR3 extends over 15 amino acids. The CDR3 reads CASSDRAGEGNEQFF. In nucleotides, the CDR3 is TGTGCCAGCAGTGACCGAGCGGGAGAGGGAAATGAGCAGTTCTTC.

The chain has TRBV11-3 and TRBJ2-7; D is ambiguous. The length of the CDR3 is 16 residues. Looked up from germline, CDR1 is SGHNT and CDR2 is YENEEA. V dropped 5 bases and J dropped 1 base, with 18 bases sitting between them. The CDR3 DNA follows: TGTGCCAGCAGCCCAAAAAGCACCGTAATTTCCTACGAGCAGTACTTC. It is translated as CASSPKSTVISYEQYF.

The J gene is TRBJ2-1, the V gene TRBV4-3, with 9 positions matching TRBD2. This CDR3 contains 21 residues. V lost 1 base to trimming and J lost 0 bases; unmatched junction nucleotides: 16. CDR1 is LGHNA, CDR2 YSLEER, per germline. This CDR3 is CASSQVRLAGSRDSSYNEQFF. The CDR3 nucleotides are TGCGCCAGCAGCCAAGTTCGCCTAGCGGGAAGTCGGGATAGCTCCTACAATGAGCAGTTCTTC.

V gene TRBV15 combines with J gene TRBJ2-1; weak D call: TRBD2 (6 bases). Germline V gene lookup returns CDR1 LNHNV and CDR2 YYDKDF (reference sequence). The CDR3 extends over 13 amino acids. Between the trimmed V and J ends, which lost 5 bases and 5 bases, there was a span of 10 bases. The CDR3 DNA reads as TGTGCCACCAGCTCGGGAGAGGACAATGAGCAGTTCTTC. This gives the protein CATSSGEDNEQFF. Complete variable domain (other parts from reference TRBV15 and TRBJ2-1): DAMVIQNPRYQVTQFGKPVTLSCSQTLNHNVMYWYQQKSSQAPKLLFHYYDKDFNNEADTPDNFQSRRPNTSFCFLDIRSPGLGDTAMYLCATSSGEDNEQFFGPGTRLTVL.

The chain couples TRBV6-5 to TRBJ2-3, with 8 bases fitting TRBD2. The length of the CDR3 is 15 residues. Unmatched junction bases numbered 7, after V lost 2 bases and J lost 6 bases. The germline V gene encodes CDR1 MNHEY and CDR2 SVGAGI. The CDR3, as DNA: TGTGCCAGCAGTTACGGTCGGGAGGGCCTCGATACGCAGTATTTT. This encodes CASSYGREGLDTQYF.

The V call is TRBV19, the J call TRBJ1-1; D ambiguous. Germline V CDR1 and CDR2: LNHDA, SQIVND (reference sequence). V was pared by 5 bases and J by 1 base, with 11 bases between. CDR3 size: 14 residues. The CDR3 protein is CASSVGDWNTEAFF. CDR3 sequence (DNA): TGTGCCAGTAGTGTCGGGGATTGGAACACTGAAGCTTTCTTT.

In DNA, the CDR3 is TGTGCCAGCAGCTTGGAGGGACAGGGGCTGGGAGGCTACACCTTC. Protein: CASSLEGQGLGGYTF. This chain connects TRBV7-9 to TRBJ1-2; 10 nucleotides match TRBD1. J was trimmed by 8 bases and V by 3 bases; bases with no gene match: 9. Germline V gene data show CDR1 as SEHNR and CDR2 as FQNEAQ (reference sequence). The CDR3 spans 15 residues.

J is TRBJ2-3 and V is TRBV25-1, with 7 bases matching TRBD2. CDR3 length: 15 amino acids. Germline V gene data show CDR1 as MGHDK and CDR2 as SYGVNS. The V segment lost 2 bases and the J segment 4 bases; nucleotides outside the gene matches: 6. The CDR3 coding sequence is TGTGCCAGCAGTGAAGGAGCGGGGCCCGCAGATACGCAGTATTTT. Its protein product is CASSEGAGPADTQYF.

Here the CDR3 DNA reads TGTGCCAGCAGGCCAGGGAAAGGGGGTGAAGCTTTCTTT. Its translation is CASRPGKGGEAFF. The chain carries TRBV7-9 and TRBJ1-1, with D perhaps TRBD1 (6 bases). The CDR3 length is 13 residues. CDR1 and CDR2 (germline): SEHNR, FQNEAQ (reference sequence). V lost 6 bases, J lost 7 bases, and 15 bases lay in between.

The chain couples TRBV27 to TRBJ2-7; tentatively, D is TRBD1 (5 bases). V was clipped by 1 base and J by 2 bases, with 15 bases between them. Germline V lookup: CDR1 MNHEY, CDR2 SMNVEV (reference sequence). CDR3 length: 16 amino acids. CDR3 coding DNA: TGTGCCAGCAGTTTATTAGGGGTGGTCCAAACCTACGAGCAGTACTTC. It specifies CASSLLGVVQTYEQYF.

CDR3 in DNA: TGTGCCAGCAGCGTAACTTGGCGGGAGGGTGGAACCGGGGAGCTGTTTTTT. Residues: CASSVTWREGGTGELFF. This chain connects TRBV9 to TRBJ2-2; 9 nucleotides match TRBD2. V lost 1 base, J lost 5 bases, and 9 bases stayed unmatched. Per the germline V gene, CDR1 is SGDLS and CDR2 is YYNGEE. This CDR3 comprises 17 residues.

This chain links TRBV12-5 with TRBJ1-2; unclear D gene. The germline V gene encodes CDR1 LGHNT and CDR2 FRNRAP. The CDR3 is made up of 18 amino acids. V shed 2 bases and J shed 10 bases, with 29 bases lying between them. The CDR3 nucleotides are TGTGCTAGTGGTTTGTTTGGGGAGGCAGTGCAAGATTATGGCGACTACACCTTC. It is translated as CASGLFGEAVQDYGDYTF.

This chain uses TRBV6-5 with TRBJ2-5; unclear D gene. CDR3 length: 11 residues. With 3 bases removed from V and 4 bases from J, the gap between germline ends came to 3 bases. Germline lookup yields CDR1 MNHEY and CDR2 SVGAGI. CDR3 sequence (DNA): TGTGCCAGCAGTTATCGAGAGACCCAGTACTTC. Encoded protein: CASSYRETQYF.

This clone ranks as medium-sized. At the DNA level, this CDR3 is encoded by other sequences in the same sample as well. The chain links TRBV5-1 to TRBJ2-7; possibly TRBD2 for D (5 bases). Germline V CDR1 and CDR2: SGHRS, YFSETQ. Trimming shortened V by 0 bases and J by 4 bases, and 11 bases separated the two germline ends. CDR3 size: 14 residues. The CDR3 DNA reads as TGCGCCAGCAGCTTGGAGAGGGAACCGTACGAGCAGTACTTC. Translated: CASSLEREPYEQYF.

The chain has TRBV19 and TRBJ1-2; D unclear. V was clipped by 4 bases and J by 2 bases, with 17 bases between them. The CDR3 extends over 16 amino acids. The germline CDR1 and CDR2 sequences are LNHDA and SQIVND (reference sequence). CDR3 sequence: CASSTPPRLPNYGYTF. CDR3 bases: TGTGCCAGTAGTACTCCCCCGAGACTCCCGAACTATGGCTACACCTTC.

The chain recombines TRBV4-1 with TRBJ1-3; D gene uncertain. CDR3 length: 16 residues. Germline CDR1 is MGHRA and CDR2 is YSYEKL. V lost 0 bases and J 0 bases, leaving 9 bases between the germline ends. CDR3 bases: TGCGCCAGCAGCCAAGACAGCGTTCTCTCTGGAAACACCATATATTTT. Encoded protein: CASSQDSVLSGNTIYF.

The CDR3 DNA reads as TGTGCCAGCAGCTCTCGAGCCGGGACCGGAGAAGCTTTCTTT. This gives the protein CASSSRAGTGEAFF. The chain is built from TRBV13 and TRBJ1-1, with D perhaps TRBD1 (5 bases). CDR1 and CDR2 (germline): PRHDT, FYEKMQ (reference sequence). This CDR3 comprises 14 residues. V was shortened by 4 bases and J by 8 bases, with 17 bases between the two germline ends.

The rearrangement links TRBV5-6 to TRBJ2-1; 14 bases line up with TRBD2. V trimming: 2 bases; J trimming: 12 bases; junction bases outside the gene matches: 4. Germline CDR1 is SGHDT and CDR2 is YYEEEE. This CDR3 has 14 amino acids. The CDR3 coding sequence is TGTGCCAGCAGCTTCGGGACTAGCGGGAGTGGGCAGTTCTTC. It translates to CASSFGTSGSGQFF.